The 8 T cell receptor beta chains reported below all come from one sample, sequenced in a study of blood T cell repertoires in COVID-19. The method was immunoSEQ multiplex PCR; TCRdb's version includes in-frame clones alone and lacks a portion of them. The data contain about 200,000 clones, 85% to 90% of them singletons. Sequenced input: peripheral blood. These receptors were collected from a woman between 50 and 59 years old with COVID-19, enrolled during active disease.

This chain connects TRBV7-8 to TRBJ2-1; 8 positions agree with TRBD1. CDR3 length: 16 amino acids. In germline, CDR1 is SGHVS, CDR2 FQNEAQ. V shed 1 base and J 6 bases; nucleotides not matched to a gene: 8. CDR3 sequence reads: CASSLDRTGLSNEQFF. As DNA, the CDR3 is TGTGCCAGCAGCTTAGATCGGACAGGGTTAAGCAATGAGCAGTTCTTC.

The V call is TRBV4-1, the J call TRBJ2-2; 7 positions agree with TRBD1. CDR3 length: 15 amino acids. V was clipped by 4 bases and J by 6 bases; unmatched bases: 8. Germline CDR1 reads MGHRA; CDR2 reads YSYEKL. CDR3 nucleotides: TGCGCCAGCAGCCGAGAGACAGGGTGGCCCGGGGAGCTGTTTTTT. Amino acid sequence: CASSRETGWPGELFF.

This chain links TRBV10-3 with TRBJ2-5; 7 bases fit TRBD2. Germline CDR1 ENHRY, CDR2 SYGVKD. This CDR3 spans 16 amino acids. V was pared by 4 bases and J by 5 bases, with 13 bases of the junction left unmatched. CDR3 sequence reads: CAISGFLAALGETQYF. CDR3 nucleotide sequence: TGTGCCATCAGTGGGTTTCTAGCGGCCTTAGGGGAGACCCAGTACTTC.

The chain has TRBV10-2 and TRBJ2-2; weak D call: TRBD2 (6 bases). From germline, CDR1 is WSHSY and CDR2 SAAADI. The CDR3 contains 14 residues. V was clipped by 6 bases and J by 4 bases, with 12 bases between them. CDR3 DNA: TGCGCCAGCAGACGGGGGAGCGGCACCGGGGAGCTGTTTTTT. As protein: CASRRGSGTGELFF.

J is TRBJ2-2 and V is TRBV10-1; D gene ambiguous. V shed 9 bases and J shed 4 bases, with 12 bases lying between them. The germline V gene has CDR1 WNHNN and CDR2 SYGVQD (reference sequence). This CDR3 spans 13 amino acids. CDR3 DNA: TGCGCCAGTAGTAACCTACCCACCGGGGAGCTGTTTTTT. The encoded protein is CASSNLPTGELFF.

The rearrangement uses TRBV6-6 and TRBJ1-3; 9 bases map to TRBD1. Germline CDR1 and CDR2: MNHNY and SVGAGI (reference sequence). The junction had 7 bases not matched to a gene; V was cut back by 6 bases and J by 4 bases. The CDR3 runs 15 residues. CDR3: CASSPQGAKGNTIYF. CDR3 in DNA: TGTGCCAGCAGCCCACAGGGGGCAAAGGGAAACACCATATATTTT.

The chain recombines TRBV6-5 with TRBJ1-2, with D unclear. The CDR3 is made up of 13 amino acids. V was clipped by 10 bases and J by 6 bases, with 18 bases between them. CDR1 and CDR2 from the germline V gene are MNHEY and SVGAGI. The CDR3 here is CANPPEDYHGYTF. The CDR3 nucleotides are TGTGCCAACCCCCCTGAGGACTATCATGGCTACACCTTC.

The gene calls are TRBV7-9 and TRBJ1-1, with TRBD1 as a possible D gene (6 bases). Germline-derived CDR1 and CDR2 are SEHNR and FQNEAQ (reference sequence). This CDR3 region has 15 residues. Trimming cost V 1 base and J 3 bases, with 12 bases left between them. CDR3 nucleotide sequence: TGTGCCAGCAGCTTAGGTGCACAGGGACACACTGAAGCTTTCTTT. The encoded protein is CASSLGAQGHTEAFF.